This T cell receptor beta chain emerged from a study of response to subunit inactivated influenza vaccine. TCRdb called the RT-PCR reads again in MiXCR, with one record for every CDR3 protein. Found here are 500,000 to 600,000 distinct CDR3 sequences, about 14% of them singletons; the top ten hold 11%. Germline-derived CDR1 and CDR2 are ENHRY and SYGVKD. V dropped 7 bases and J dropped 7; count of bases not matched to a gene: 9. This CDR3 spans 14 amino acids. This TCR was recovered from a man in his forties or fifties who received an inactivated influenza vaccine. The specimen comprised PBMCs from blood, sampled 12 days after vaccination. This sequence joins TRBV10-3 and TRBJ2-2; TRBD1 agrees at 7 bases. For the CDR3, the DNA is TGTGCCATCACTTCCGGGACAGATATCGGGGAGCTGTTTTTT. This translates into CAITSGTDIGELFF.